Below, 21 T cell receptor beta chains from the same sample are listed, as sequenced in a study of shared clonotypes between healthy human individuals. TCRdb's table, derived via immunoSEQ multiplex PCR, lists solely in-frame clones and lacks some. Counted here are more than 1.2 million clones, just under 99% occurring once; the ten biggest clones make up around 0.33%. Material: naive CD4+ T cells sorted from blood. The subset: CD45RA+ positively selected. The receptors were sampled from a man aged 30 to 45 in good health.

The table lists this clone with a count of one. V usage is TRBV5-5 and J usage is TRBJ2-1; the match to TRBD2 covers 10 bases. V lost 4 bases to trimming and J lost 7 bases; unmatched junction nucleotides: 5. The CDR3 loop spans 14 amino acids. Germline V gene data show CDR1 as SGHKS and CDR2 as YYEKEE (reference sequence). In nucleotides, the CDR3 is TGTGCCAGCAGCCCAGCGGGAGGGCCGAATGAGCAGTTCTTC. Residues: CASSPAGGPNEQFF.

Worth noting for this clone: Additional DNA sequences in this sample encode the identical CDR3. V gene TRBV5-1 combines with J gene TRBJ2-1; 9 bases match TRBD2. Germline V gene lookup returns CDR1 SGHRS and CDR2 YFSETQ. The CDR3 consists of 14 residues. J lost 4 bases, V lost 3 bases, and 2 bases had no gene match. The CDR3 reads CASSSSGAYNEQFF. CDR3 in DNA: TGCGCCAGCAGCTCTAGCGGGGCTTACAATGAGCAGTTCTTC.

The chain uses TRBV18 and TRBJ2-5; either TRBD1 or TRBD2 may fit D (6 bases each). The V end lost 2 bases, the J end lost 1 base, and 17 bases lay between the germline ends. The CDR3 covers 17 residues. From germline, CDR1 is KGHSH and CDR2 LQKENI. Here the CDR3 reads CASSPTTGRGSQETQYF. CDR3 nucleotides: TGTGCCAGCTCACCAACGACAGGCCGGGGGTCCCAAGAGACCCAGTACTTC.

The chain joins TRBV6-1 to TRBJ2-2; 7 bases are shared with TRBD1. Trimming at V came to 4 bases and at J to 3 bases, leaving 2 bases not matched to a gene. CDR1 is MNHNS and CDR2 is SASEGT in the germline V gene. The CDR3 runs 14 residues. In DNA form, the CDR3 reads TGTGCCAGCAGTGGGGGGACAGACACCGGGGAGCTGTTTTTT. It encodes CASSGGTDTGELFF.

This clone was observed once. The chain combines TRBV28 with TRBJ2-1, with D possibly being TRBD2 (5 bases). The CDR3 runs to 15 residues. Germline lookup yields CDR1 MDHEN and CDR2 SYDVKM. V was clipped by 8 bases and J by 0 bases, with 14 bases between them. CDR3 sequence: CASHPASGSYNEQFF. In DNA form, the CDR3 reads TGTGCCAGCCACCCCGCAAGCGGCTCCTACAATGAGCAGTTCTTC.

The chain recombines TRBV20-1 with TRBJ2-1; D not certain. The CDR3 covers 11 residues. Per germline, CDR1 DFQATT and CDR2 SNEGSKA (reference sequence). The germline V and J ends were trimmed by 1 base and 9 bases, with 7 bases remaining between them. CDR3 DNA: TGCAGTGCTAGAGTCTCGGGTGAGCAGTTCTTC. This gives the protein CSARVSGEQFF.

This chain links TRBV7-8 with TRBJ1-4, with a tentative D call TRBD1 (5 bases). Trimming left V 0 bases short and J 7 bases short, with 12 bases between. CDR1 and CDR2 (germline): SGHVS, FQNEAQ. The CDR3 extends over 15 amino acids. The CDR3 sequence: CASSLAGGGGEKLFF. The CDR3 DNA reads as TGTGCCAGCAGCTTAGCGGGGGGTGGCGGTGAAAAACTGTTTTTT.

The rearrangement uses TRBV7-2 and TRBJ2-1, with D tentatively TRBD2 (5 bases). V lost 1 base and J 1 base, leaving 8 bases between the germline ends. The germline V gene encodes CDR1 SGHTA and CDR2 FQGNSA. This CDR3 has 15 residues. CDR3 protein: CASSLVTGSYNEQFF. As DNA, the CDR3 is TGTGCCAGCAGCTTAGTCACGGGATCCTACAATGAGCAGTTCTTC.

The chain uses TRBV29-1 and TRBJ2-7, with TRBD1 matching over 7 bases. This CDR3 is 14 amino acids long. Germline CDR1 and CDR2: SQVTM and ANQGSEA. Unmatched junction bases numbered 7, after V lost 4 bases and J lost 1 base. CDR3 nucleotide sequence: TGCAGCGTTGGAGGGGCAGGGGGATCCTACGAGCAGTACTTC. Translated, it gives CSVGGAGGSYEQYF.

The chain employs TRBV28 and TRBJ2-5, with 10 positions matching TRBD1. This CDR3 is 16 amino acids long. The J segment lost 2 bases and the V segment lost 6 bases, leaving 9 bases of the junction unmatched. Germline CDR1 is MDHEN and CDR2 is SYDVKM. As DNA, the CDR3 is TGTGCCAGCAGCCCTTGGACAGGGGGGGCGCAAGAGACCCAGTACTTC. Translating gives CASSPWTGGAQETQYF.

This chain joins TRBV18 and TRBJ2-7, with D hard to call. CDR3 length: 15 amino acids. CDR1 is KGHSH, CDR2 LQKENI, per germline. Trimming shortened V by 2 bases and J by 0 bases, and 11 bases separated the two germline ends. CDR3 region: CASSPSASSSYEQYF. The CDR3 DNA sequence: TGTGCCAGCTCACCATCGGCCAGCAGCTCCTACGAGCAGTACTTC.

The sample holds one count of this clone. The chain is built from TRBV7-8 and TRBJ2-1, with D hard to call. Germline V gene data show CDR1 as SGHVS and CDR2 as FQNEAQ. V lost 1 base and J 4 bases, leaving 8 bases between the germline ends. The CDR3 is 14 amino acids. The CDR3 protein is CASSLVRRYNEQFF. CDR3 bases: TGTGCCAGCAGCTTAGTCAGGCGATACAATGAGCAGTTCTTC.

The chain combines TRBV5-5 with TRBJ1-5; tentatively, D is TRBD1 (5 bases). From germline, CDR1 is SGHKS and CDR2 YYEKEE (reference sequence). With 4 bases removed from V and 4 bases from J, the gap between germline ends came to 12 bases. This CDR3 contains 14 residues. The CDR3 is CASSKAGGNQPQHF. For the CDR3, the DNA is TGTGCCAGCAGCAAGGCGGGGGGTAATCAGCCCCAGCATTTT.

The chain employs TRBV5-1 and TRBJ2-3, with D tentatively TRBD1 (5 bases). Germline CDR1 and CDR2: SGHRS and YFSETQ. The CDR3 has 13 amino acids. Deletions cut 3 bases from V and 2 bases from J, with 7 bases between. The DNA for the CDR3 is TGCGCCAGCAGCTGGGGCCCCACAGATACGCAGTATTTT. This translates into CASSWGPTDTQYF.

The rearrangement uses TRBV7-2 and TRBJ2-2, with 13 positions matching TRBD2. J lost 0 bases, V lost 4 bases, and 5 bases had no gene match. Germline V gene sequence: CDR1 SGHTA, CDR2 FQGNSA. The CDR3 covers 18 residues. CDR3 DNA sequence: TGTGCCAGCAGCTCTAGGACTAGCGGGAGACCGAACACCGGGGAGCTGTTTTTT. Its protein is CASSSRTSGRPNTGELFF.

The V call is TRBV11-2, the J call TRBJ2-1, with 11 bases that match TRBD1. J was trimmed by 15 bases and V by 0 bases; bases with no gene match: 4. CDR1 and CDR2 from the germline V gene are SGHAT and FQNNGV. This CDR3 has 13 amino acids. CDR3 loop: CASSLDRGQGVFF. CDR3 sequence (DNA): TGTGCCAGCAGCTTAGATCGGGGACAGGGGGTGTTCTTC.

This chain joins TRBV7-2 and TRBJ2-5; 9 bases line up with TRBD2. The CDR3 has 16 amino acids. Germline V gene data show CDR1 as SGHTA and CDR2 as FQGNSA. V was clipped by 4 bases and J by 4 bases; unmatched bases: 10. CDR3 loop: CASSSPALAGTETQYF. Here the CDR3 DNA reads TGTGCCAGCAGCTCCCCGGCTCTAGCGGGAACAGAGACCCAGTACTTC.

The chain combines TRBV5-1 with TRBJ2-3; no clear D gene. Trimming left V 1 base short and J 6 bases short, with 6 bases between. The V gene's germline CDR1 is SGHRS and CDR2 YFSETQ. CDR3 size: 12 residues. This CDR3 reads CASSLTRDTQYF. The CDR3 DNA sequence: TGCGCCAGCAGCTTGACGCGGGATACGCAGTATTTT.

V gene TRBV2 combines with J gene TRBJ1-2; D may be TRBD1 (5 bases). The CDR3 consists of 12 residues. Trimming took 6 bases from V and 4 from J, leaving 9 bases between them. CDR1 and CDR2 from the germline V gene are SNHLY and FYNNEI. The CDR3 nucleotides are TGTGCCAGCAGAGACAGTGGCTATGGCTACACCTTC. This sequence encodes CASRDSGYGYTF. The whole variable domain, filled in from reference TRBV2 and TRBJ1-2, reads EPEVTQTPSHQVTQMGQEVILRCVPISNHLYFYWYRQILGQKVEFLVSFYNNEISEKSEIFDDQFSVERPDGSNFTLKIRSTKLEDSAMYFCASRDSGYGYTFGSGTRLTVV.

Concerning this clone itself: The same CDR3 is also encoded by other DNA sequences in this sample. This chain joins TRBV7-2 and TRBJ1-2; a possible D gene is TRBD1 (5 bases). The germline V gene has CDR1 SGHTA and CDR2 FQGNSA. With 2 bases removed from V and 4 bases from J, the gap between germline ends came to 5 bases. This CDR3 comprises 12 residues. The CDR3 protein is CASSLQGYGYTF. CDR3 coding DNA: TGTGCCAGCAGCTTACAGGGCTATGGCTACACCTTC.

The chain employs TRBV11-3 and TRBJ2-2; D possibly corresponds to TRBD2 (6 bases). V shed 5 bases and J shed 3 bases, with 13 bases lying between them. The CDR3 is 15 residues long. CDR1 SGHNT and CDR2 YENEEA come from the germline V gene. CDR3 DNA: TGTGCCAGCAGCCTGGGACCGGGGGACACCGGGGAGCTGTTTTTT. It is translated as CASSLGPGDTGELFF.